Below, 15 T cell receptor beta chains from the same sample are listed, as sequenced in a study of T cell responses to AZD1222 COVID-19 vaccine. Produced via immunoSEQ multiplex PCR; TCRdb's table is partial and in-frame only. The table shows 130,000 to 150,000 clones, with under 95% occurring only once. This specimen consisted of peripheral blood, obtained on day 0 of AZD1222 vaccination. The receptors were gathered from an adult in good health.

The V gene is TRBV4-2, the J gene TRBJ1-4; D gene unclear. V lost 0 bases and J 0 bases, leaving 17 bases between the germline ends. The CDR3 loop spans 19 amino acids. Germline-derived CDR1 and CDR2 are LGHNA and YNFKEQ. The CDR3 region has the DNA TGTGCCAGCAGCCAAGATCCGGTCGGCATTACAACAACTAATGAAAAACTGTTTTTT. It codes for CASSQDPVGITTTNEKLFF.

This chain joins TRBV24-1 and TRBJ1-2; 7 bases are shared with TRBD1. The V segment lost 4 bases and the J segment 8 bases; nucleotides outside the gene matches: 3. The CDR3 is 12 residues long. The germline V gene has CDR1 KGHDR and CDR2 SFDVKD. The CDR3 sequence: CATSEWTGGYTF. In nucleotides, the CDR3 is TGTGCCACCAGTGAATGGACAGGCGGCTACACCTTC.

V and J are TRBV4-1 and TRBJ2-7, with a weak D call TRBD2 (7 bases). CDR3 length: 15 amino acids. Germline V CDR1 and CDR2: MGHRA, YSYEKL. V lost 3 bases and J 2 bases, leaving 14 bases between the germline ends. CDR3 loop: CASSHSSGGTYEQYF. In DNA form, the CDR3 reads TGCGCCAGCAGCCACTCGTCGGGGGGCACCTACGAGCAGTACTTC.

The V call is TRBV2, the J call TRBJ2-1, with D unresolved. Trimming cost V 7 bases and J 10 bases, with 17 bases left between them. The CDR3 spans 13 residues. Germline assignment: CDR1 SNHLY and CDR2 FYNNEI. The CDR3 nucleotides read TGTGCCAGCACTATGGACCACCGTGGGGAGCAGTTCTTC. The encoded protein is CASTMDHRGEQFF.

This chain joins TRBV15 and TRBJ2-3, with a possible D match to TRBD2 (7 bases). Trimming took off 6 bases at V and 1 base at J, with 14 bases between the two ends. Germline CDR1 LNHNV, CDR2 YYDKDF (reference sequence). This CDR3 spans 15 amino acids. The CDR3 nucleotides read TGTGCCACCAGGTCGGGGGGCGGGGGCACAGATACGCAGTATTTT. Translating it yields CATRSGGGGTDTQYF.

The chain carries TRBV7-3 and TRBJ2-5; perhaps D is TRBD1 or TRBD2 (5 bases each). Germline CDR1 reads SGHTA; CDR2 reads FQGTGA. This CDR3 is built from 15 residues. Trimming took off 0 bases at V and 3 bases at J, with 11 bases between the two ends. The CDR3 DNA reads TGTGCCAGCAGCTTAACCCCGGGACCCGAAGAGACCCAGTACTTC. This translates into CASSLTPGPEETQYF.

This CDR3 reads CSVGDRRKLFF. The CDR3 DNA is TGCAGCGTTGGCGACCGGAGGAAACTGTTTTTT. This chain uses TRBV29-1 with TRBJ1-4; the D is unclear. CDR1 is SQVTM and CDR2 is ANQGSEA in the germline V gene. CDR3 length equals 11 residues. Trimming stripped 4 bases from V and 11 bases from J, with 11 bases between.

This clone has just a few counts. This rearrangement joins TRBV6-5 to TRBJ1-5; possibly TRBD1 for D (6 bases). Germline V gene lookup returns CDR1 MNHEY and CDR2 SVGAGI. V lost 6 bases and J lost 4, with 13 bases in between. This CDR3 spans 14 amino acids. The CDR3 sequence is CASRHTGRNQPQHF. The CDR3 DNA reads TGTGCCAGCAGGCATACAGGGCGTAATCAGCCCCAGCATTTT.

The genes are TRBV27 and TRBJ2-7; D may be TRBD1 (6 bases). The CDR3 extends over 14 amino acids. V was cut by 3 bases and J by 2 bases, with 11 bases left in between. Germline V CDR1 and CDR2: MNHEY, SMNVEV (reference sequence). DNA for the CDR3: TGTGCCAGCAGTTTCCGGGACACTACCTACGAGCAGTACTTC. This encodes CASSFRDTTYEQYF.

The V gene is TRBV19, the J gene TRBJ1-1, with D tentatively TRBD1 (5 bases). The CDR3 spans 13 residues. V was cut by 7 bases and J by 5 bases, with 14 bases left in between. The germline V gene encodes CDR1 LNHDA and CDR2 SQIVND (reference sequence). Written as DNA, the CDR3 is TGTGCCAGTACTCCTTGGGGGTTTACTGAAGCTTTCTTT. Its translation is CASTPWGFTEAFF.

The chain combines TRBV18 with TRBJ1-1, with D hard to call. Between the trimmed V and J ends, which lost 2 bases and 4 bases, there was a span of 11 bases. CDR1 and CDR2 from the germline V gene are KGHSH and LQKENI. The CDR3 spans 14 residues. DNA for the CDR3: TGTGCCAGCTCACCAGGATACTCGGGCACTGAAGCTTTCTTT. Protein: CASSPGYSGTEAFF.

DNA of the CDR3: TGTGCCAGTAGTAACGGCGGGACAGGGCCTGGCTACACCTTC. This gives the protein CASSNGGTGPGYTF. The chain couples TRBV19 to TRBJ1-2; TRBD1 agrees at 9 bases. CDR3 length: 14 residues. The V gene's germline CDR1 is LNHDA and CDR2 SQIVND (reference sequence). With V trimmed by 4 bases and J by 7 bases, 7 bases remained unmatched.

Of note for this clone: This sample also contains other DNA sequences that code for the same CDR3. CDR3 residues: CASSLRETQYF. The CDR3 nucleotides read TGTGCCAGCAGTTTAAGGGAGACCCAGTACTTC. The chain is built from TRBV12-3 or TRBV12-4 and TRBJ2-5; no definite D call. V lost 2 bases and J 5 bases, leaving 3 bases between the germline ends. CDR3 length: 11 amino acids.

The chain is built from TRBV27 and TRBJ1-5, with D perhaps TRBD1 (6 bases). Deletions cut 3 bases from V and 7 bases from J, with 13 bases between. The CDR3 length is 14 residues. The V gene's germline CDR1 is MNHEY and CDR2 SMNVEV (reference sequence). The chain's CDR3 is CASSLAGARQPQHF. CDR3 in DNA: TGTGCCAGCAGTTTGGCAGGGGCCCGGCAGCCCCAGCATTTT.

V and J are TRBV5-1 and TRBJ2-2, with 10 bases lining up with TRBD1. V lost 4 bases, J lost 6 bases, and 3 bases stayed unmatched. This CDR3 is built from 14 residues. Germline loops: CDR1 SGHRS, CDR2 YFSETQ. As DNA, the CDR3 is TGCGCCAGCAGCGCCGGGACAGGGGCCGGGGAGCTGTTTTTT. It codes for CASSAGTGAGELFF.